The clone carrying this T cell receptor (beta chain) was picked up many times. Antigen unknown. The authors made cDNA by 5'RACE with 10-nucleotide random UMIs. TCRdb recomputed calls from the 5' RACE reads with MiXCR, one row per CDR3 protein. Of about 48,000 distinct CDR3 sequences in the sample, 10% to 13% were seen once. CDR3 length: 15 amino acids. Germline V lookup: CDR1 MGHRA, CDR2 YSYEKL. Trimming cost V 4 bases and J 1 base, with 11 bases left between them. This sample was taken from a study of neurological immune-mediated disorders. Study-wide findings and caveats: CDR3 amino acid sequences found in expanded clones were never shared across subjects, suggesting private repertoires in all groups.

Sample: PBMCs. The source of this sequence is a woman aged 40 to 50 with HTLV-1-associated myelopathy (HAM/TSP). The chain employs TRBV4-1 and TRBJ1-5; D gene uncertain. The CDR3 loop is CASSPTLTSNQPQHF. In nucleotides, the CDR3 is TGCGCCAGCAGCCCGACTTTAACCAGCAATCAGCCCCAGCATTTT.